This T cell receptor (beta chain) was sequenced for a study of shared clonotypes between healthy human individuals. Repertoires were generated with immunoSEQ multiplex PCR, while TCRdb's copy carries only in-frame clones and drops some. The sample lists under 1 million clones; 96% were seen once. CD45RO-negative, CCR7-selected cells formed the naive CD8 fraction, which excluded terminally differentiated effector memory CD45RA+ cells. Sequencing was performed on naive CD8+ T cells sorted from blood. The sequence was collected from a man aged 30 to 45 in good health.

The CDR3 nucleotides read TGCGCCAGCAGCCAACTAGCGGGGGACGCCACTGAAGCTTTCTTT. It yields the protein CASSQLAGDATEAFF. The chain combines TRBV4-3 with TRBJ1-1, with D maybe TRBD1 (5 bases). Trimming left V 2 bases short and J 4 bases short, with 14 bases between. This CDR3 contains 15 residues. CDR1 and CDR2 from the germline V gene are LGHNA and YSLEER.